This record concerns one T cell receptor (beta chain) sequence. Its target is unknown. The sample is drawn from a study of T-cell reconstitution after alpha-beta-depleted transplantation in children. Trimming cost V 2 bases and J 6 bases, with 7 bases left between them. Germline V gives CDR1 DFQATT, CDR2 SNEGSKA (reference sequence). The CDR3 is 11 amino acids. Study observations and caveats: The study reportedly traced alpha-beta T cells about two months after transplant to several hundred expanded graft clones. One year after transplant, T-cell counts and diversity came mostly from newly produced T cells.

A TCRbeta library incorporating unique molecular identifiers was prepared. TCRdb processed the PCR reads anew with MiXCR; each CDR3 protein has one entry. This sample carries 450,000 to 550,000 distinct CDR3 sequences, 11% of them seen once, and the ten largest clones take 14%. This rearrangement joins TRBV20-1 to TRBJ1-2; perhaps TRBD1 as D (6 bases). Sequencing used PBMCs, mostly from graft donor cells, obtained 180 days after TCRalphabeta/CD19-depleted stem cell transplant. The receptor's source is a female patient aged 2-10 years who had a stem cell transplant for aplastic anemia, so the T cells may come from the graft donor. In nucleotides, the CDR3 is TGCAGTGCTAGACAGGGGAATGGCTACACCTTC. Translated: CSARQGNGYTF.